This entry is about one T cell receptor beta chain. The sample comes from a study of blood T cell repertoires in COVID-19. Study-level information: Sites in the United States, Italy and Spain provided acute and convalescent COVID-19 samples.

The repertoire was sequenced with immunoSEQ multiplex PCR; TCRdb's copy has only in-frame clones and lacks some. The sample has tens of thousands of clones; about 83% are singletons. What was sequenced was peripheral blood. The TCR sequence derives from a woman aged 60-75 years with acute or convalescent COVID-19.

The CDR3 coding sequence is TGCGCCAGCACAACAGGGGGGGAAGAGACCCAGTACTTC. Encoded protein: CASTTGGEETQYF. This sequence joins TRBV5-1 and TRBJ2-5, with a tentative D call TRBD1 (8 bases). Trimming stripped 6 bases from V and 3 bases from J, with 12 bases between. Germline CDR1 is SGHRS and CDR2 is YFSETQ. The CDR3 sequence is 13 residues long.